This T cell receptor (beta chain) was captured in a study of shared clonotypes between healthy human individuals. Germline V gene data show CDR1 as SGDLS and CDR2 as YYNGEE. The CDR3 is made up of 15 amino acids. Trimming left V 7 bases short and J 3 bases short, with 17 bases between. Study results and limitations: Non-shared clonotypes had lower generation probabilities than clonotypes shared by all four sorted-subset donors. Sequencing depth was expected to affect clonotype sharing among donors.

Libraries were prepared by immunoSEQ multiplex PCR; TCRdb keeps only in-frame clonotypes and omits some of them. The table records about 2.3 million clones, 85% to 95% of them present only once. This clone was observed a handful of times. Antigen specificity is unknown. Everyone who donated was a Caucasian adult who lived in Nashville, Tennessee. Source material: naive CD4+ T cells from PBMCs. Subset of the sample: CD45RA+ positively selected. The TCR was taken from a man younger than 35 in good health. Some clones in this sample may be carry-over from other donors' samples. The chain is built from TRBV9 and TRBJ2-1; D not certain. The CDR3 is CASGSWAGFYNEQFF. The CDR3 DNA is TGTGCCAGCGGATCGTGGGCCGGATTCTACAATGAGCAGTTCTTC.